What follows are 5 T cell receptor beta chains derived from one specimen sequenced in a study of T cells in Graves' hyperthyroidism and ophthalmopathy. Amplification of TCR beta CDR3 regions was performed using RNA transcripts as template. The TCR CDR3 first-round RT-PCR relied on the HTBI primer set. MiXCR was run by TCRdb on the multiplex PCR reads, yielding one entry per CDR3 protein. The data contain about 480,000 distinct CDR3 sequences, around 15% of them singletons. The specimen sequenced was blood. Receptors originate from a young woman with Graves' hyperthyroidism.

This clonotype was seen repeatedly, ten times or more. The genes are TRBV27 and TRBJ2-1; the D gene is possibly TRBD2 (5 bases). CDR3 length: 14 amino acids. Trimming pared 2 bases from V and 6 bases from J, leaving 11 bases between. Germline CDR1 MNHEY, CDR2 SMNVEV (reference sequence). CDR3 sequence reads: CASSLGSTGNEQFF. CDR3 sequence (DNA): TGTGCCAGCAGTTTAGGGAGTACGGGCAATGAGCAGTTCTTC.

V usage is TRBV12-3 or TRBV12-4 and J usage is TRBJ1-5; 10 positions agree with TRBD1. The length of the CDR3 is 16 residues. J was trimmed by 4 bases and V by 5 bases; bases with no gene match: 8. DNA for the CDR3: TGTGCCAGCAGTCACAGCGACAGGGGGCGTAATCAGCCCCAGCATTTT. Translating it yields CASSHSDRGRNQPQHF.

This clonotype was counted at least ten times. The rearrangement joins TRBV19 to TRBJ1-6; 10 bases match TRBD1. V lost 6 bases and J lost 8; bases outside the gene matches: 4. Germline values: CDR1 LNHDA, CDR2 SQIVND (reference sequence). The CDR3 contains 14 residues. CDR3 DNA: TGTGCCAGTAGAAGGGACAGGGGAGATTCACCCCTCCACTTT. Translating gives CASRRDRGDSPLHF.

This clonotype has ten or more counts. V and J are TRBV7-8 and TRBJ2-3, with no clear D. CDR1 is SGHVS and CDR2 is FQNEAQ in the germline V gene. The CDR3 has 15 residues. V was pared by 1 base and J by 2 bases, with 10 bases between. The CDR3 DNA sequence: TGTGCCAGCAGCTTAGAGCACTACGACACAGATACGCAGTATTTT. Its translation: CASSLEHYDTDTQYF. The full variable domain, in which reference TRBV7-8 and TRBJ2-3 provide the parts outside the CDR3, is GAGVSQSPRYKVAKRGQDVALRCDPISGHVSLFWYQQALGQGPEFLTYFQNEAQLDKSGLPSDRFFAERPEGSVSTLKIQRTQQEDSAVYLCASSLEHYDTDTQYFGPGTRLTVL.

This clonotype was picked up many times. The rearrangement links TRBV6-2 or TRBV6-3 to TRBJ2-3; 14 bases agree with TRBD2. There are 17 residues in the CDR3. Germline CDR1 MNHEY, CDR2 SVGEGT. The J segment lost 1 base and the V segment lost 4 bases, leaving 4 bases of the junction unmatched. CDR3 protein: CASSSGLAGAGTDTQYF. The CDR3 DNA reads TGTGCCAGCAGTTCGGGACTAGCGGGAGCGGGCACAGATACGCAGTATTTT.